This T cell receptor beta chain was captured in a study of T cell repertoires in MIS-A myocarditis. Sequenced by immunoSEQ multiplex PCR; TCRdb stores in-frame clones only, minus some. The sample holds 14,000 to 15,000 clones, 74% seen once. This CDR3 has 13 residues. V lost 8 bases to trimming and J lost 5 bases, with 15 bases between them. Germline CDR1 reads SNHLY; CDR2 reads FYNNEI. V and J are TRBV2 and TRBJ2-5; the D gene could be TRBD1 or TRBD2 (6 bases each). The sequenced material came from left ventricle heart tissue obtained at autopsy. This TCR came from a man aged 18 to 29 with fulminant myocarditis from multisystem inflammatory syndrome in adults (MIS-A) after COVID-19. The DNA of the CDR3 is TGTGCCAGCGGGCAGGGGAGGCGGGAGACCCAGTACTTC. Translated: CASGQGRRETQYF.